This TCR beta chain was recorded in a study of shared T cell receptors in the human thymus. This CDR3 has 19 amino acids. Per germline, CDR1 SEHNR and CDR2 FQNEAQ (reference sequence). Trimming took off 3 bases at V and 5 bases at J, with 28 bases between the two ends. Sequenced by immunoSEQ multiplex PCR; TCRdb stores in-frame clones only, minus some. The data show 700,000 to 750,000 clones, 80% to 90% seen once. This same sample was also part of a study on human thymus T cells. From that paper: Among the donors, all were healthy Finnish infants having corrective surgery for congenital heart defects. Thymic samples were excised during corrective heart operations. Related research has reported that thymic repertoires overlap highly among unrelated individuals.

The sequencing sample was made of thymocytes. The sequence was collected from a girl in the first two years of life with a congenital heart defect. This chain uses TRBV7-9 with TRBJ1-1, with D maybe TRBD1 (6 bases). Written as DNA, the CDR3 is TGTGCCAGCAGCTTTTCATTTTCGGTTGAGACAGGAATCGGGACTGAAGCTTTCTTT. This sequence encodes CASSFSFSVETGIGTEAFF.